The T cell receptor (beta chain) described here comes from a study of blood T cells in healthy people across ages. In this sample, this clonotype turned up many times. Germline trimming cut 5 bases from V and 0 bases from J; bases unmatched to any gene: 3. CDR3 size: 14 residues. CDR1 SEHNR and CDR2 FQNEAQ come from the germline V gene (reference sequence). A second PCR of about 6 to 11 cycles used a sample-barcoded 5' primer and a J-beta primer mix. From the 5' RACE reads, TCRdb called clonotypes with MiXCR, one entry per CDR3 protein. The repertoire has hundreds of thousands of distinct CDR3 sequences, roughly 32% of them found once; the top ten carry roughly 14%.

Source material: blood. This sequence originates from a woman older than 75 in good health. The V gene is TRBV7-9, the J gene TRBJ1-1; 7 nucleotides match TRBD1. CDR3 region: CASSRTGLNTEAFF. CDR3 DNA: TGTGCCAGCAGCCGGACAGGTTTGAACACTGAAGCTTTCTTT.